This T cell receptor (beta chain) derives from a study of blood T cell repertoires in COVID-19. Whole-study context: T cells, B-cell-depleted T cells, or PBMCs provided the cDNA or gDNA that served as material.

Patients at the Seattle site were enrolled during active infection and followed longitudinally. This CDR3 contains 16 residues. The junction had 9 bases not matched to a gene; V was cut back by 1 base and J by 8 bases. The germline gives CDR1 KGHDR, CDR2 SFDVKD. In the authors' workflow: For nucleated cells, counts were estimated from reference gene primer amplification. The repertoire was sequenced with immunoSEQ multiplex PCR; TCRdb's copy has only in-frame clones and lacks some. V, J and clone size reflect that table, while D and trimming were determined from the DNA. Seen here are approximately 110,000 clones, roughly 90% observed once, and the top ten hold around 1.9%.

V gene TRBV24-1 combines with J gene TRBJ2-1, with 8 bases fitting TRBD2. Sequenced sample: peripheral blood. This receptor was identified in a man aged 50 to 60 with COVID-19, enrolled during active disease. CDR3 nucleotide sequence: TGTGCCACCAGTGATTTTTCTAGCGGGCCTGGGGATGAGCAGTTCTTC. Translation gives CATSDFSSGPGDEQFF.